Shown below are 9 T cell receptor beta chains from a single sample sequenced in a study of OX40 agonist ivuxolimab in advanced cancers. The method was the immunoSEQ multiplex PCR assay. In its TCRdb copy, this immuneACCESS table keeps in-frame sequences only and misses some clones. Where compared with another copy, unresolved V genes explain less than half of these, and the others have no known cause. Counted in this sample were approximately 61,000 clones; approximately 90% of them appeared once. The ten largest clones take up under 0.4% of the sample. The sequencing used CD4+ or CD8+ T cells sorted from blood, collected in a trial of the OX40 agonist ivuxolimab. The receptors were gathered from an adult with an advanced solid tumor such as melanoma, head and neck, liver or kidney cancer.

This chain connects TRBV29-1 to TRBJ1-2; weak D call: TRBD1 (6 bases). Trimming pared 4 bases from V and 4 bases from J, leaving 10 bases between. CDR1 and CDR2 (germline): SQVTM, ANQGSEA. This CDR3 region has 12 residues. CDR3 in amino acids: CSVGGAGYGYTF. The CDR3, as DNA: TGCAGCGTTGGGGGGGCAGGCTATGGCTACACCTTC.

The rearrangement links TRBV6-1 to TRBJ1-5; TRBD1 is a possible D gene (6 bases). The CDR3 totals 14 residues. Trimming stripped 3 bases from V and 4 bases from J, with 10 bases between. Germline V CDR1 and CDR2: MNHNS, SASEGT. In DNA form, the CDR3 reads TGTGCCAGCAGTGATAACAGGGTGAATCAGCCCCAGCATTTT. As protein: CASSDNRVNQPQHF.

The chain carries TRBV5-4 and TRBJ2-7; the match to TRBD2 covers 7 bases. The germline V gene encodes CDR1 SGHNT and CDR2 YYREEE (reference sequence). V lost 4 bases, J lost 3 bases, and 4 bases stayed unmatched. The CDR3 is 13 residues long. DNA of the CDR3: TGTGCCAGCAGCGAAGGGAGGGGCTACGAGCAGTACTTC. It translates to CASSEGRGYEQYF.

The V gene is TRBV7-8, the J gene TRBJ2-5, with 10 bases lining up with TRBD2. This CDR3 has 15 amino acids. The germline V gene encodes CDR1 SGHVS and CDR2 FQNEAQ. V dropped 2 bases and J dropped 11; count of bases not matched to a gene: 11. CDR3 region: CASSLNSGLAGEQYF. CDR3 bases: TGTGCCAGCAGCTTAAACTCTGGGCTAGCGGGGGAGCAGTACTTC.

The chain links TRBV5-6 to TRBJ2-5; TRBD2 is a possible D gene (6 bases). The V end was cut by 2 bases, the J end by 5 bases, with 16 bases between. This CDR3 spans 15 amino acids. CDR1 is SGHDT and CDR2 is YYEEEE in the germline V gene. CDR3 sequence reads: CASSFSRVSGETQYF. CDR3 DNA sequence: TGTGCCAGCAGCTTCTCCAGGGTCAGCGGGGAGACCCAGTACTTC.

V usage is TRBV6-5 and J usage is TRBJ1-2; the D is unclear. CDR3 length equals 16 residues. Germline CDR1 MNHEY, CDR2 SVGAGI. V shed 4 bases and J shed 8 bases, with 23 bases lying between them. The DNA for the CDR3 is TGTGCCAGCAGTTTAGATTATCGGACGGTGGCGAAAGGCTACACCTTC. Translation gives CASSLDYRTVAKGYTF.

The chain couples TRBV27 to TRBJ1-1, with a tentative D call TRBD1 (5 bases). The V gene lost 5 bases and the J gene lost 2 bases, with 12 bases spanning the gap. In germline, CDR1 is MNHEY, CDR2 SMNVEV (reference sequence). CDR3 size: 14 residues. The CDR3 protein is CASSKQVDNTEAFF. The CDR3 DNA is TGTGCCAGCAGTAAACAGGTTGATAACACTGAAGCTTTCTTT.

The chain has TRBV2 and TRBJ2-7; D tentatively fits TRBD1 or TRBD2 (6 bases each). The CDR3 is 13 residues long. Germline CDR1 SNHLY, CDR2 FYNNEI. Between the trimmed V and J ends, which lost 3 bases and 6 bases, there was a span of 12 bases. CDR3 DNA sequence: TGTGCCAGCAGTGAGGCCAGGGGAGGCGAGCAGTACTTC. It is translated as CASSEARGGEQYF.

The chain has TRBV5-1 and TRBJ2-2; D may be TRBD2 (6 bases). This CDR3 is 15 amino acids long. CDR1 SGHRS and CDR2 YFSETQ come from the germline V gene. V lost 2 bases and J 5 bases, leaving 13 bases between the germline ends. The CDR3 sequence is CASSFSGGGTGELFF. The CDR3 coding sequence is TGCGCCAGCAGCTTTAGCGGAGGAGGGACCGGGGAGCTGTTTTTT.